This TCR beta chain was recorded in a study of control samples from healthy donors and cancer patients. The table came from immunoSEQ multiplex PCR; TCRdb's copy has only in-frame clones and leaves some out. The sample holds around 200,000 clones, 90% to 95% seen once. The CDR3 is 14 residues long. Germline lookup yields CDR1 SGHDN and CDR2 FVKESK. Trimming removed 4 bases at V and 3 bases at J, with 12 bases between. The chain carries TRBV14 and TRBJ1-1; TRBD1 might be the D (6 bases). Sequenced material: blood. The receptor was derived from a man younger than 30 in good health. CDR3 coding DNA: TGTGCCAGCAGCCTAACAGGGAGGGACACTGAAGCTTTCTTT. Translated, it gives CASSLTGRDTEAFF.